This TCR beta chain was identified during a study of PD-1 blockade in classical Hodgkin lymphoma. Background on the study: Nivolumab 3 mg/kg was given intravenously every 2 weeks.

TCRdb's copy holds only in-frame clones and misses some; the assay was immunoSEQ multiplex PCR. The sample records about 61,000 clones, around 90% being singletons. Time point reported: cycle 4 day 1 (C4D1), after six to seven weeks of nivolumab. Patients all relapsed after autologous stem cell transplantation, and there was variation in brentuximab vedotin exposure. Turning to this clone: Its cognate antigen is unknown.

General observations from the study: Reasons behind the repertoire differences stay unclear, perhaps disease activity or earlier therapy. By cycle point C4D1, TCR diversity had risen significantly in CD4+ cells (but not CD8+ cells).

Trimming cost V 3 bases and J 2 bases, with 14 bases left between them. The CDR3 is 15 amino acids. The germline V gene has CDR1 SGHRS and CDR2 YFSETQ. The chain employs TRBV5-1 and TRBJ1-1; tentative D call: TRBD1 (6 bases). This material consisted of peripheral blood mononuclear cells (PBMCs), taken before the fourth cycle of nivolumab. This sequence was found in a human donor with classical Hodgkin lymphoma. The CDR3 spells CASSSTGGVNTEAFF. DNA of the CDR3: TGCGCCAGCAGCTCGACAGGAGGAGTCAACACTGAAGCTTTCTTT.